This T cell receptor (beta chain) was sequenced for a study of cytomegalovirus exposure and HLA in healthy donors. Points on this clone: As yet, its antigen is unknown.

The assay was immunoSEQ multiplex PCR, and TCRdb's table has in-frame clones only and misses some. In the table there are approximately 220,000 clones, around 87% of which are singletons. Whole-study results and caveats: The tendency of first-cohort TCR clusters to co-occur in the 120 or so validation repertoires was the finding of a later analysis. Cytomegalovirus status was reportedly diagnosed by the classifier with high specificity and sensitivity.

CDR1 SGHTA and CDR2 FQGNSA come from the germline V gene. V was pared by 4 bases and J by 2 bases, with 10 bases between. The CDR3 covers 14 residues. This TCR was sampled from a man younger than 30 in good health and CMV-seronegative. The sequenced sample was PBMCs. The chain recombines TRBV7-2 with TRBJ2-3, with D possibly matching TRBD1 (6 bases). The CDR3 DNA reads TGTGCCAGCAGCTCACAGGGTCCCACAGATACGCAGTATTTT. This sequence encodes CASSSQGPTDTQYF.